This TCR beta chain is drawn from a study of T-cell memory formation after mild COVID-19. Study information: Largely donor-specific sequence clusters came from two donors. Study-wide points: Confirmation was lacking for SARS-CoV-2 specificity of second-wave clones that peaked on day 37. Some clones that responded turned up in pre-infection memory, which suggests that cross-reactive memory joined in.

Germline CDR1 reads SGHRS; CDR2 reads YFSETQ. The CDR3 consists of 14 residues. V was trimmed by 0 bases and J by 1 base, leaving 6 bases between them. This clonotype was seen repeatedly, ten times or more. Its antigen is undetermined. Libraries for TCRalpha and TCRbeta carried sample barcodes and unique molecular identifiers via 5'RACE. One entry per CDR3 protein, called by TCRdb with MiXCR from the 5' RACE reads. Of 120,000 to 150,000 distinct CDR3 sequences listed, 6% to 7% were seen once; the top ten hold approximately 2.1%. The source of this sequence is an adult woman who had mild COVID-19 (a few samples of this study predate the infection). Cell type and time point are not known. The chain is built from TRBV5-1 and TRBJ2-3; D gene unclear. Input material: PBMCs or a T cell subset sorted from them (not recorded which). In nucleotides, the CDR3 is TGCGCCAGCAGCTTGGTAGCTGGCACAGATACGCAGTATTTT. This translates into CASSLVAGTDTQYF.